The 21 T cell receptor beta chains below come from one sample, sequenced in a study of blood T cell repertoires in COVID-19. Assay used: immunoSEQ multiplex PCR; TCRdb lists only in-frame clones, some missing. The data show about 360,000 clones, around 80% seen once. Sample: peripheral blood. These receptors were taken from a man aged 25-45 years with active or convalescent COVID-19.

The CDR3 loop is CASSREEGLRYEQYF. CDR3 coding DNA: TGTGCCAGTAGTAGGGAGGAAGGTTTGAGGTACGAGCAGTACTTC. The V and J genes are TRBV19 and TRBJ2-7; D may be TRBD2 (6 bases). Germline values: CDR1 LNHDA, CDR2 SQIVND (reference sequence). V gave up 4 bases and J gave up 4 bases, with 17 bases separating them. This CDR3 has 15 amino acids.

This clone was found once. This rearrangement joins TRBV18 to TRBJ2-1, with TRBD2 matching 7 bases. Trimming removed 0 bases from V and 2 bases from J; junction bases left unmatched: 4. The CDR3 totals 16 residues. The V gene's germline CDR1 is KGHSH and CDR2 LQKENI. CDR3 in amino acids: CASSPPGRETYNEQFF. CDR3 coding DNA: TGTGCCAGCTCACCACCGGGGAGGGAGACCTACAATGAGCAGTTCTTC.

The CDR3 protein is CASSLVLAGVDTQYF. The CDR3 region has the DNA TGCGCCAGCAGCTTGGTGCTAGCGGGAGTAGATACGCAGTATTTT. The J gene is TRBJ2-3, the V gene TRBV5-1; TRBD2 agrees at 10 bases. Germline CDR1 and CDR2: SGHRS and YFSETQ. The CDR3 is 15 residues long. Trimming at V came to 0 bases and at J to 5 bases, leaving 3 bases not matched to a gene.

The chain links TRBV16 to TRBJ1-5; TRBD1 might be the D (6 bases). Trimming shortened V by 0 bases and J by 7 bases, and 13 bases separated the two germline ends. This CDR3 is 15 amino acids long. CDR1 and CDR2 from the germline V gene are KGHSY and FQNENV. CDR3 nucleotide sequence: TGTGCCAGCAGCCAATCTGGGGGGGCCGGGCAGCCCCAGCATTTT. It encodes CASSQSGGAGQPQHF.

The rearrangement links TRBV4-1 to TRBJ2-7, with D perhaps matching TRBD1 (6 bases). Germline-derived CDR1 and CDR2 are MGHRA and YSYEKL. The CDR3 extends over 15 amino acids. Trimming pared 0 bases from V and 2 bases from J, leaving 11 bases between. The CDR3 DNA is TGCGCCAGCAGCCAAGATCGGGACATTCCCTACGAGCAGTACTTC. This encodes CASSQDRDIPYEQYF.

The chain has TRBV6-1 and TRBJ1-2; D remains unclear. Germline CDR1 and CDR2: MNHNS and SASEGT. There are 12 residues in the CDR3. The V gene lost 2 bases and the J gene lost 6 bases, with 7 bases spanning the gap. The CDR3: CASSEFRDGYTF. The CDR3 coding sequence is TGTGCCAGCAGTGAATTTCGGGATGGCTACACCTTC.

The rearrangement uses TRBV2 and TRBJ2-1; TRBD2 agrees at 10 bases. Germline V gene data show CDR1 as SNHLY and CDR2 as FYNNEI. V lost 7 bases, J lost 7 bases, and 7 bases stayed unmatched. The CDR3 covers 14 residues. The CDR3 loop is CASNSGGPGNEQFF. As DNA, the CDR3 is TGTGCCAGCAATAGCGGGGGGCCCGGGAATGAGCAGTTCTTC.

The J gene is TRBJ2-1, the V gene TRBV2; TRBD2 aligns across 10 bases. The CDR3 totals 15 residues. CDR1 is SNHLY and CDR2 is FYNNEI in the germline V gene. The V segment lost 1 base and the J segment 10 bases; nucleotides outside the gene matches: 7. The CDR3 here is CASSEDLGLAREQFF. CDR3 bases: TGTGCCAGCAGTGAAGACCTGGGACTAGCGAGGGAGCAGTTCTTC.

The genes are TRBV4-1 and TRBJ2-2; the match to TRBD2 covers 8 bases. V gave up 0 bases and J gave up 3 bases; unmatched junction bases: 6. This CDR3 contains 17 residues. CDR1 is MGHRA and CDR2 is YSYEKL in the germline V gene. The DNA for the CDR3 is TGCGCCAGCAGCCAAGATCGCGGGACTAGGGACACCGGGGAGCTGTTTTTT. Its translation is CASSQDRGTRDTGELFF.

The V gene is TRBV4-1, the J gene TRBJ1-2, with a weak D call TRBD1 (5 bases). V was trimmed by 4 bases and J by 2 bases, leaving 11 bases between them. Germline CDR1 reads MGHRA; CDR2 reads YSYEKL. This CDR3 is 14 amino acids long. The CDR3 region is CASSRSSGNYGYTF. In nucleotides, the CDR3 is TGCGCCAGCAGCCGCTCCTCAGGGAACTATGGCTACACCTTC.

V gene TRBV11-2 combines with J gene TRBJ2-1, with 8 bases matching TRBD2. V shed 0 bases and J 7 bases; nucleotides not matched to a gene: 5. The CDR3 spans 15 residues. Germline CDR1 and CDR2: SGHAT and FQNNGV. The chain's CDR3 is CASSLDRGGTNEQFF. In DNA, the CDR3 is TGTGCCAGCAGCTTAGACCGCGGGGGGACGAATGAGCAGTTCTTC.

V and J are TRBV28 and TRBJ2-1, with 10 bases that match TRBD2. CDR3 size: 14 residues. After removal of 2 bases from V and 8 bases from J, the junction contained 3 bases not matched to a gene. Germline-derived CDR1 and CDR2 are MDHEN and SYDVKM. CDR3 sequence: CASSLGTSAHEQFF. CDR3 sequence (DNA): TGTGCCAGCAGTTTAGGGACTAGCGCGCATGAGCAGTTCTTC. Supplemented by reference TRBV28 and TRBJ2-1, the full variable domain reads DVKVTQSSRYLVKRTGEKVFLECVQDMDHENMFWYRQDPGLGLRLIYFSYDVKMKEKGDIPEGYSVSREKKERFSLILESASTNQTSMYLCASSLGTSAHEQFFGPGTRLTVL.

V gene TRBV10-2 combines with J gene TRBJ2-1; D might be TRBD1 (5 bases). Trimming cost V 8 bases and J 5 bases, with 13 bases left between them. Germline V gives CDR1 WSHSY, CDR2 SAAADI. CDR3 length equals 13 residues. CDR3 in DNA: TGCGCCAGCTTAAAGCACAGGAACAATGAGCAGTTCTTC. Amino acid sequence: CASLKHRNNEQFF.

A word on this clone: The junction and the germline gene differ at one end; a read error may be behind it. The chain links TRBV6-4 to TRBJ1-6; 7 nucleotides agree with TRBD1. Germline V gene data show CDR1 as MRHNA and CDR2 as SNTAGT. This CDR3 contains 15 residues. The CDR3 bases are TGTGCCAGCAGCTTCAGACAGGGCTATGATTCACCCCTCCACTTT. This codes for CASSFRQGYDSPLHF.

The chain joins TRBV5-4 to TRBJ1-2, with no clear D. This CDR3 spans 14 amino acids. V was pared by 2 bases and J by 2 bases, with 10 bases between. CDR1 and CDR2 from the germline V gene are SGHNT and YYREEE (reference sequence). The CDR3 loop is CASSLGPGNYGYTF. The CDR3 DNA sequence: TGTGCCAGCAGCTTAGGTCCGGGGAACTATGGCTACACCTTC.

The chain recombines TRBV10-1 with TRBJ1-1; no clear D. V gave up 11 bases and J gave up 4 bases, with 14 bases separating them. The CDR3 spans 12 residues. Germline V gives CDR1 WNHNN, CDR2 SYGVQD (reference sequence). CDR3 loop: CARVEWCTEAFF. As DNA, the CDR3 is TGCGCCCGCGTAGAATGGTGCACTGAAGCTTTCTTT.

This sequence joins TRBV19 and TRBJ1-5, with 8 bases matching TRBD1. The CDR3 consists of 13 residues. V lost 5 bases and J lost 5; bases outside the gene matches: 2. The germline V gene encodes CDR1 LNHDA and CDR2 SQIVND (reference sequence). The CDR3 nucleotides read TGTGCCAGTAGTGGGACAGGACATCAGCCCCAGCATTTT. As protein: CASSGTGHQPQHF.

The V and J genes are TRBV4-3 and TRBJ2-7; TRBD2 matches 10 bases. V shed 1 base, J shed 4 bases, and the junction held 4 bases outside the gene matches. CDR1 is LGHNA and CDR2 is YSLEER in the germline V gene. There are 15 residues in the CDR3. The CDR3: CASSQGRTSGYEQYF. CDR3 in DNA: TGCGCCAGCAGCCAAGGCAGGACTAGCGGATACGAGCAGTACTTC.

The gene calls are TRBV7-3 and TRBJ2-1, with 9 bases aligning to TRBD2. CDR1 and CDR2 from the germline V gene are SGHTA and FQGTGA. The CDR3 totals 16 residues. J was trimmed by 5 bases and V by 5 bases; bases with no gene match: 10. The CDR3 protein is CASSPAGGGGDNEQFF. In DNA, the CDR3 is TGTGCCAGCAGCCCCGCGGGGGGCGGGGGGGACAATGAGCAGTTCTTC. Complete variable domain (other parts from reference TRBV7-3 and TRBJ2-1): GAGVSQTPSNKVTEKGKYVELRCDPISGHTALYWYRQSLGQGPEFLIYFQGTGAADDSGLPNDRFFAVRPEGSVSTLKIQRTERGDSAVYLCASSPAGGGGDNEQFFGPGTRLTVL.

V usage is TRBV4-1 and J usage is TRBJ1-4; no firm D call. The germline CDR1 and CDR2 sequences are MGHRA and YSYEKL. The CDR3 totals 19 residues. V lost 3 bases to trimming and J lost 0 bases, with 20 bases between them. CDR3 loop: CASSQGRAYSSATNEKLFF. The CDR3 DNA is TGCGCCAGCAGCCAGGGGAGGGCCTACTCATCTGCAACTAATGAAAAACTGTTTTTT.

This clone has a single count. CDR3 sequence reads: CATSREGPGMGGYTF. The CDR3 region has the DNA TGTGCCACCAGCAGAGAAGGTCCGGGAATGGGTGGCTACACCTTC. The chain is built from TRBV15 and TRBJ1-2; D unclear. Germline CDR1 LNHNV, CDR2 YYDKDF (reference sequence). This CDR3 spans 15 amino acids. The V end lost 0 bases, the J end lost 7 bases, and 15 bases lay between the germline ends.